This T cell receptor beta chain was sequenced during a study of lymphopenia after photon versus proton radiotherapy. Produced via immunoSEQ multiplex PCR; TCRdb's table is partial and in-frame only. The sample yields tens of thousands of clones, 92% seen once. The CDR3 length is 16 residues. V lost 4 bases to trimming and J lost 2 bases, with 17 bases between them. Per germline, CDR1 MNHEY and CDR2 SMNVEV (reference sequence). The chain uses TRBV27 and TRBJ1-2; the D is unclear. The sample was peripheral blood, taken from a patient treated with photon-based radiotherapy. This sequence originates from a man in his fifties or sixties with cholangiocarcinoma. The CDR3 nucleotides read TGTGCCAGCAGTTCCTCCCCGATGCCTAAAAACTATGGCTACACCTTC. This sequence encodes CASSSSPMPKNYGYTF.